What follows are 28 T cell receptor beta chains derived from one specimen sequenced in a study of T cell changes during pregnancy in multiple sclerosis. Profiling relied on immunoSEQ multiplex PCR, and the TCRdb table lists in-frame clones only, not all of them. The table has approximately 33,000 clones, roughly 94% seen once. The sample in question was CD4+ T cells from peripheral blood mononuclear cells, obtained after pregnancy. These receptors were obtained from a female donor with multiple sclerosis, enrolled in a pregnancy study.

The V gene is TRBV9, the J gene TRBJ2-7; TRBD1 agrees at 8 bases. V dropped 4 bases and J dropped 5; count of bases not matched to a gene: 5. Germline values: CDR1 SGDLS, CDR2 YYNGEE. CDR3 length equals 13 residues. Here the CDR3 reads CASSPRTGNEQYF. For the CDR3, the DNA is TGTGCCAGCAGCCCACGGACAGGGAACGAGCAGTACTTC. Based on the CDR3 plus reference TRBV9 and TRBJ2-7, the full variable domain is DSGVTQTPKHLITATGQRVTLRCSPRSGDLSVYWYQQSLDQGLQFLIQYYNGEERAKGNILERFSAQQFPDLHSELNLSSLELGDSALYFCASSPRTGNEQYFGPGTRLTVT.

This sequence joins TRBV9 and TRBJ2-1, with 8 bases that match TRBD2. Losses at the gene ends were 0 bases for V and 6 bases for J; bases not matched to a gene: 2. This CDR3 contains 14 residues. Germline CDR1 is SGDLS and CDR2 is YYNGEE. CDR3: CASSVGAGGNEQFF. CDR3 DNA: TGTGCCAGCAGCGTAGGCGCGGGGGGCAATGAGCAGTTCTTC.

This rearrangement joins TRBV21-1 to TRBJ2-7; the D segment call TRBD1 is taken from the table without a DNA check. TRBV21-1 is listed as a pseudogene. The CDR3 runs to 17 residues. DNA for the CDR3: TGTGCCAGCAGCAAAGATAGGACAGCCCAGGCCCTCTACGAGCAGTACTTC. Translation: CASSKDRTAQALYEQYF.

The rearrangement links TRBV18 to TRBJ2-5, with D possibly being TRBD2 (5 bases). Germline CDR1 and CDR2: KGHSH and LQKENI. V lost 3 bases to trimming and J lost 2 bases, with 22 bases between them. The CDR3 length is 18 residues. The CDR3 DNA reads TGTGCCAGCTCACCCCTCGGGAATGCCCGTGTTCCTCAAGAGACCCAGTACTTC. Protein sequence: CASSPLGNARVPQETQYF.

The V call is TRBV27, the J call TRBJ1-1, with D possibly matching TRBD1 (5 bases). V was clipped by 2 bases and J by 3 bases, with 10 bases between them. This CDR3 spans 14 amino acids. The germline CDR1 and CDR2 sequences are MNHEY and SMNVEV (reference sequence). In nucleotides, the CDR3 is TGTGCCAGCAGTTTAGAATCGGGGGACACTGAAGCTTTCTTT. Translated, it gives CASSLESGDTEAFF.

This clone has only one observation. The CDR3 DNA follows: TGTGCCTGGACTCGACAGGGGACTGGAAACACCATATATTTT. It encodes CAWTRQGTGNTIYF. The V call is TRBV30, the J call TRBJ1-3; 8 bases are a match to TRBD1. This CDR3 comprises 14 residues. V gave up 4 bases and J gave up 2 bases; unmatched junction bases: 4. Germline loops: CDR1 GTSNPN, CDR2 SVGIG (reference sequence).

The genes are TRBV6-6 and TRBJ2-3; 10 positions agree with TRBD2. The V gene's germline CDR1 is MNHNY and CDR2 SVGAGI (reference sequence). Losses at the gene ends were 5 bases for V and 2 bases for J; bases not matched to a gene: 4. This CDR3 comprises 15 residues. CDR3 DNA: TGTGCCAGCAGTCTAGCGGGGGCGAACACAGATACGCAGTATTTT. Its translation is CASSLAGANTDTQYF.

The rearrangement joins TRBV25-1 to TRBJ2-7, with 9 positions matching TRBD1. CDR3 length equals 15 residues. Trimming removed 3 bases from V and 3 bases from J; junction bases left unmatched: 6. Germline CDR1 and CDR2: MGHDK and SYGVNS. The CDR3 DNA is TGTGCCAGCAGTGATCCCCGACAGGGGGACTACGAGCAGTACTTC. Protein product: CASSDPRQGDYEQYF.

The CDR3 loop reads CASSDLSGRVNEQFF. CDR3 sequence (DNA): TGTGCCAGCAGCGACCTCAGCGGGAGGGTCAATGAGCAGTTCTTC. The J gene is TRBJ2-1, the V gene TRBV27, with 10 positions matching TRBD2. J was trimmed by 6 bases and V by 6 bases; bases with no gene match: 8. CDR1 is MNHEY and CDR2 is SMNVEV in the germline V gene (reference sequence). The CDR3 length is 15 residues.

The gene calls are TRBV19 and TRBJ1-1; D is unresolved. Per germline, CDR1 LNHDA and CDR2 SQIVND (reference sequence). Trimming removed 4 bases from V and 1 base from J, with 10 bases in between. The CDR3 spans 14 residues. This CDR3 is CASSRNERNTEAFF. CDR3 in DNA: TGTGCCAGTAGTAGAAATGAGAGGAACACTGAAGCTTTCTTT.

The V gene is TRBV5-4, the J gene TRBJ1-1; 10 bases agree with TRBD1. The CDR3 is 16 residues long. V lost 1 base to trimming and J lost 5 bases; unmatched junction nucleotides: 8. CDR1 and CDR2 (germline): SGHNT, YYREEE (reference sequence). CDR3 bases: TGTGCCAGCAGCTTGCCGACAGGGGGCCTTGGGACTGAAGCTTTCTTT. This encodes CASSLPTGGLGTEAFF.

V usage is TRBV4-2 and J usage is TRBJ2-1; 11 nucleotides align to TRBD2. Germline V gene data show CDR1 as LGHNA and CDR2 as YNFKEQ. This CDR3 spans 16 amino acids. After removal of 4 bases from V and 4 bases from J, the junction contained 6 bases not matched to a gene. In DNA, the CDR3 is TGTGCCAGCAGCCTTAGCGGGGGGGCCATGTACAATGAGCAGTTCTTC. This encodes CASSLSGGAMYNEQFF.

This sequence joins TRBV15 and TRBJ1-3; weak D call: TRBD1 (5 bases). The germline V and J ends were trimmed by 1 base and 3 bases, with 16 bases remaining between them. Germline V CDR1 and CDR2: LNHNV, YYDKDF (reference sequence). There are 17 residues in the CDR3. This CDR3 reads CATSRGQGHQLGNTIYF. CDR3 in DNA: TGTGCCACCAGCAGAGGACAAGGACACCAACTTGGAAACACCATATATTTT.

CDR3 loop: CASSLGAGLFNTEAFF. In DNA form, the CDR3 reads TGTGCCAGCAGCTTAGGGGCAGGGCTCTTCAACACTGAAGCTTTCTTT. J is TRBJ1-1 and V is TRBV7-2; maybe TRBD1 (5 bases). This CDR3 is 16 amino acids long. Germline assignment: CDR1 SGHTA and CDR2 FQGNSA. V lost 1 base to trimming and J lost 2 bases, with 14 bases between them.

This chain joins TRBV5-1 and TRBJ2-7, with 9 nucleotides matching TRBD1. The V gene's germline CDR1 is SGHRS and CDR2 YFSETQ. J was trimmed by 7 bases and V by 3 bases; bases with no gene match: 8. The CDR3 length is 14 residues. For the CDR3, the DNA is TGCGCCAGCAGCTGGGGGACAGGGCAAGGGGAGCAGTACTTC. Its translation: CASSWGTGQGEQYF.

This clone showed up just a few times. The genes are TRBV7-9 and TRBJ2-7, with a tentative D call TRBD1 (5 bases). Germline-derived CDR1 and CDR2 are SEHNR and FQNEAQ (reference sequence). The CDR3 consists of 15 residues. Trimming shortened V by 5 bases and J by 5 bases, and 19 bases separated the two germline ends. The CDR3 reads CASSRGQGMFHEQYF. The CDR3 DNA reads TGTGCCAGCAGCCGCGGACAAGGAATGTTTCACGAGCAGTACTTC.

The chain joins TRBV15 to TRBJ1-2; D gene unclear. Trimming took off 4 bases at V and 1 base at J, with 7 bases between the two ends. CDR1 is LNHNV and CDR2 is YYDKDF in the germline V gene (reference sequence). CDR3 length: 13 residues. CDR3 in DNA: TGTGCCACCAGCATAGCCTTTAACTATGGCTACACCTTC. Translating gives CATSIAFNYGYTF.

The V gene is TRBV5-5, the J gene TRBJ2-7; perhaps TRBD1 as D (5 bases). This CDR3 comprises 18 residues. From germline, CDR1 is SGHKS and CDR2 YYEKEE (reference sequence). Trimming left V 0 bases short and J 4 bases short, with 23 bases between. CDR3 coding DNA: TGTGCCAGCAGCTTGGAATTTTTGCGAGGACATTCCTTTTACGAGCAGTACTTC. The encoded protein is CASSLEFLRGHSFYEQYF.

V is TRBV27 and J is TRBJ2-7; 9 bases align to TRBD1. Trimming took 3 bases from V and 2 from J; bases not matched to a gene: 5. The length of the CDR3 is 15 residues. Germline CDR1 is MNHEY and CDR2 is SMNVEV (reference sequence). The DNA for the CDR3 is TGTGCCAGCAGTTTCAGGACAGGGGCCCCCTACGAGCAGTACTTC. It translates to CASSFRTGAPYEQYF.

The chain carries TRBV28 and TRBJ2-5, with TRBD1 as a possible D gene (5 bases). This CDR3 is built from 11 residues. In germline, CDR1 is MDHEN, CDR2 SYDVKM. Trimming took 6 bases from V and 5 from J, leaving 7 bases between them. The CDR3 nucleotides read TGTGCCAGCAGCCACAGGGAGACCCAGTACTTC. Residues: CASSHRETQYF.

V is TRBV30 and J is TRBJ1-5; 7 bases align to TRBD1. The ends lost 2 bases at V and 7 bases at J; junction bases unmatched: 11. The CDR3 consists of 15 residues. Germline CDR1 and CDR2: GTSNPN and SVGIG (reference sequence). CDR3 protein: CAWSPLTGMDQPQHF. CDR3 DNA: TGTGCCTGGAGTCCCCTGACAGGGATGGACCAGCCCCAGCATTTT.

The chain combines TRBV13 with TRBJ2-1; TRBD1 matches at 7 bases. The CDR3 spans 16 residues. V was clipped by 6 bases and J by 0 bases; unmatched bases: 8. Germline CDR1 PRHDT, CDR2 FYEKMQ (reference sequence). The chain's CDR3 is CASRPTGLLSYNEQFF. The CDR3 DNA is TGTGCCAGCAGACCGACAGGGTTACTCTCCTACAATGAGCAGTTCTTC.

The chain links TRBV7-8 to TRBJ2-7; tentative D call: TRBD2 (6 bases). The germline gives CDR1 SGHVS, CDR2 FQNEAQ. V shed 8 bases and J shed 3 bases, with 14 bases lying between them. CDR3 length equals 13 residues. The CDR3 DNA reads TGTGCCAGCTCCACCGGGGGTTACTACGAGCAGTACTTC. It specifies CASSTGGYYEQYF.

DNA for the CDR3: TGTGCCAGCAGCGTAGGAACGGGAAGCCGCCATGAGCAGTTCTTC. Protein product: CASSVGTGSRHEQFF. The chain uses TRBV9 and TRBJ2-1; D might be TRBD2 (5 bases). The CDR3 is 15 residues long. V was pared by 0 bases and J by 8 bases, with 15 bases between. Germline CDR1 and CDR2: SGDLS and YYNGEE.

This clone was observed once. CDR3 bases: TGTGCCAGCAGTTCCCCCCCGACACTCCGACGTCCGTGGGTGGCTTTCTTT. Protein product: CASSSPPTLRRPWVAFF. This chain links TRBV27 with TRBJ1-1; no clear D gene. From germline, CDR1 is MNHEY and CDR2 SMNVEV (reference sequence). The CDR3 has 17 residues. V dropped 4 bases and J dropped 11 bases, with 29 bases sitting between them.

This CDR3 is CASSQDRGRRTNEQYF. CDR3 nucleotide sequence: TGTGCCAGCAGCCAAGATCGCGGCAGGAGGACGAACGAGCAGTACTTC. The chain couples TRBV4-2 to TRBJ2-7; D possibly corresponds to TRBD2 (5 bases). This CDR3 region has 16 residues. V was clipped by 0 bases and J by 5 bases, with 17 bases between them. In germline, CDR1 is LGHNA, CDR2 YNFKEQ.

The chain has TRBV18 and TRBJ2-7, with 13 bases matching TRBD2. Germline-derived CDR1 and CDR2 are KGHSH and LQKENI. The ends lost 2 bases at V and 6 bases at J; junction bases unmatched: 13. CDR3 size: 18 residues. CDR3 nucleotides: TGTGCCAGCTCACCAGAGTTCGGACTAGCGGGAGTATCCGGCGAGCAGTACTTC. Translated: CASSPEFGLAGVSGEQYF.

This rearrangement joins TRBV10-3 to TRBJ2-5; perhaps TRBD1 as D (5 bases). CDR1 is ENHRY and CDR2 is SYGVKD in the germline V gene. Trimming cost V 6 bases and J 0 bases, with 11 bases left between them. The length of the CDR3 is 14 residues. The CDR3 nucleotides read TGTGCCATCAGCAAGTCAGGGAACCAAGAGACCCAGTACTTC. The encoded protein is CAISKSGNQETQYF.